The 23 T cell receptor beta chains given below trace back to one sample, sequenced in a study of T cells after posttransplantation cyclophosphamide. The naive gate required viable CD3+CD4+ or CD3+CD8+ cells with CCR7+CD45RA+CD45RO-CD95-CD27+CD28+ phenotype. This table comes from immunoSEQ multiplex PCR, and its TCRdb copy is limited to in-frame clones, with some not included. The table includes tens of thousands of clones, over 95% detected once. Sequenced material: naive CD4+ T cells sorted from PBMCs. These receptors all come from a man between 35 and 55 years old in good health, CMV-negative, and a related stem cell transplant donor.

The rearrangement joins TRBV27 to TRBJ1-5; no clear D gene. The CDR3 totals 15 residues. Germline V gives CDR1 MNHEY, CDR2 SMNVEV (reference sequence). V lost 5 bases to trimming and J lost 0 bases, with 11 bases between them. The CDR3 sequence: CASSPRDYSNQPQHF. In DNA form, the CDR3 reads TGTGCCAGCAGTCCGAGGGATTATAGCAATCAGCCCCAGCATTTT.

The V call is TRBV28, the J call TRBJ1-2; D gene ambiguous. This CDR3 contains 11 residues. The germline gives CDR1 MDHEN, CDR2 SYDVKM. V lost 3 bases to trimming and J lost 7 bases, with 6 bases between them. CDR3 nucleotide sequence: TGTGCCAGCAGTTTGGAGGGTGGCTACACCTTC. Translated: CASSLEGGYTF.

This chain connects TRBV7-2 to TRBJ1-5, with D possibly being TRBD1 (5 bases). The germline V gene has CDR1 SGHTA and CDR2 FQGNSA. The V end was cut by 0 bases, the J end by 5 bases, with 11 bases between. The CDR3 length is 15 residues. The CDR3 nucleotides read TGTGCCAGCAGCTTAGCGCTGGGGGGGGATCAGCCCCAGCATTTT. It encodes CASSLALGGDQPQHF.

The rearrangement links TRBV18 to TRBJ1-1; a weak D match, TRBD1 (6 bases). Trimming stripped 1 base from V and 2 bases from J, with 11 bases between. In germline, CDR1 is KGHSH, CDR2 LQKENI. This CDR3 is built from 15 residues. DNA for the CDR3: TGTGCCAGCTCACCACGGGGGCAGTCTAACACTGAAGCTTTCTTT. Translating it yields CASSPRGQSNTEAFF.

This rearrangement joins TRBV7-9 to TRBJ1-1; possible D gene TRBD1, 6 bases. Trimming stripped 1 base from V and 6 bases from J, with 12 bases between. This CDR3 is built from 14 residues. Looked up from germline, CDR1 is SEHNR and CDR2 is FQNEAQ (reference sequence). CDR3 loop: CASSLGTQGSEAFF. For the CDR3, the DNA is TGTGCCAGCAGCTTAGGGACCCAGGGGTCTGAAGCTTTCTTT.

Details on this clone: Relative to the germline gene, one junction end is altered; a read error may explain this. The chain links TRBV11-2 to TRBJ2-2; TRBD2 might be the D (7 bases). From germline, CDR1 is SGHAT and CDR2 FQNNGV. This CDR3 comprises 16 residues. The CDR3 nucleotides read TGTGCCAGCAGCTTAAGGGGGGGCCCGAACACCGAGGAGCTGTTTTTT. This sequence encodes CASSLRGGPNTEELFF.

The J gene is TRBJ2-3, the V gene TRBV29-1, with 7 positions matching TRBD2. J was trimmed by 2 bases and V by 7 bases; bases with no gene match: 3. The CDR3 loop spans 12 amino acids. CDR1 is SQVTM, CDR2 ANQGSEA, per germline. This chain's CDR3 is CSASGSTDTQYF. CDR3 DNA: TGCAGCGCTAGCGGATCCACAGATACGCAGTATTTT.

V is TRBV2 and J is TRBJ1-5, with TRBD1 matching 10 bases. The CDR3 extends over 17 amino acids. V lost 4 bases, J lost 0 bases, and 6 bases stayed unmatched. CDR1 SNHLY and CDR2 FYNNEI come from the germline V gene. CDR3 nucleotides: TGTGCCAGCAGTGTTGGGACAGGGGACTTTAGCAATCAGCCCCAGCATTTT. Translating it yields CASSVGTGDFSNQPQHF.

The chain joins TRBV7-2 to TRBJ2-1; 11 bases line up with TRBD2. The CDR3 runs 15 residues. Trimming cost V 3 bases and J 7 bases; bases outside gene matches: 5. Germline V gene data show CDR1 as SGHTA and CDR2 as FQGNSA. In DNA, the CDR3 is TGTGCCAGCAGCTTGCCGGGACTAGCGGTAAATGAGCAGTTCTTC. Translated, it gives CASSLPGLAVNEQFF.

The V gene is TRBV5-1, the J gene TRBJ2-7, with 9 bases that match TRBD1. The length of the CDR3 is 15 residues. Trimming removed 0 bases from V and 0 bases from J; junction bases left unmatched: 1. Germline values: CDR1 SGHRS, CDR2 YFSETQ. The CDR3 sequence is CASSLVQGASYEQYF. CDR3 DNA: TGCGCCAGCAGCTTGGTACAGGGGGCCTCCTACGAGCAGTACTTC.

The chain links TRBV2 to TRBJ2-7; TRBD1 might be the D (7 bases). Trimming took off 1 base at V and 0 bases at J, with 22 bases between the two ends. Germline V gene lookup returns CDR1 SNHLY and CDR2 FYNNEI. This CDR3 region has 19 residues. For the CDR3, the DNA is TGTGCCAGCAGTGAAGGCGCAGGGGGGTGGACTATCAGCTCCTACGAGCAGTACTTC. Protein: CASSEGAGGWTISSYEQYF.

The chain links TRBV11-2 to TRBJ2-1; D may be TRBD1 (6 bases). Germline V lookup: CDR1 SGHAT, CDR2 FQNNGV. Trimming left V 4 bases short and J 4 bases short, with 8 bases between. The CDR3 runs 13 residues. CDR3 nucleotides: TGTGCCAGCAGCTCCGGACAGTACAATGAGCAGTTCTTC. Protein product: CASSSGQYNEQFF.

This chain links TRBV6-5 with TRBJ2-4, with TRBD1 matching over 8 bases. Germline lookup yields CDR1 MNHEY and CDR2 SVGAGI. Losses at the gene ends were 6 bases for V and 8 bases for J; bases not matched to a gene: 6. The CDR3 has 13 residues. CDR3 DNA sequence: TGTGCCAGCAGAGGACAGGGAACGGACATTCAGTACTTC. Translating gives CASRGQGTDIQYF.

The genes are TRBV7-9 and TRBJ2-2, with D tentatively TRBD1 (5 bases). The CDR3 is made up of 14 amino acids. Per germline, CDR1 SEHNR and CDR2 FQNEAQ (reference sequence). V lost 5 bases and J lost 5, with 12 bases in between. CDR3 region: CASSPSRETGELFF. In nucleotides, the CDR3 is TGTGCCAGCAGCCCGAGCAGGGAAACCGGGGAGCTGTTTTTT. Full variable domain (outside the CDR3, taken from reference TRBV7-9 and TRBJ2-2): DTGVSQNPRHKITKRGQNVTFRCDPISEHNRLYWYRQTLGQGPEFLTYFQNEAQLEKSRLLSDRFSAERPKGSFSTLEIQRTEQGDSAMYLCASSPSRETGELFFGEGSRLTVL.

V gene TRBV14 combines with J gene TRBJ2-4; perhaps TRBD1 as D (6 bases). This CDR3 is 14 amino acids long. Trimming left V 4 bases short and J 0 bases short, with 7 bases between. Per germline, CDR1 SGHDN and CDR2 FVKESK. CDR3: CASSPQGAKNIQYF. Written as DNA, the CDR3 is TGTGCCAGCAGCCCACAGGGAGCCAAAAACATTCAGTACTTC.

This clone has more than one count but fewer than ten. The chain employs TRBV6-1 and TRBJ1-5, with D possibly TRBD1 on 6 matching bases. In germline, CDR1 is MNHNS, CDR2 SASEGT. Trimming pared 10 bases from V and 6 bases from J, leaving 16 bases between. The CDR3 runs to 13 residues. The chain's CDR3 is CATDPGVGQPQHF. In DNA, the CDR3 is TGTGCCACTGACCCAGGGGTGGGTCAGCCCCAGCATTTT.

This clone was picked up one time. CDR3 coding DNA: TGTGCCAGCAGCTTAGACGCCTCCTACGAGCAGTACTTC. It encodes CASSLDASYEQYF. This rearrangement joins TRBV7-7 to TRBJ2-5, with D hard to call. The tail of the sequence fits TRBJ2-7 better, so the J call may be wrong. Per germline, CDR1 SSHAT and CDR2 FNYEAQ (reference sequence). This CDR3 comprises 13 residues.

This clone was recorded a few times. This sequence joins TRBV10-3 and TRBJ2-7; D is perhaps TRBD1 (6 bases). Germline V gene lookup returns CDR1 ENHRY and CDR2 SYGVKD. Trimming stripped 0 bases from V and 1 base from J, with 13 bases between. The CDR3 consists of 16 residues. CDR3 nucleotides: TGTGCCATCAGTGAGTCAGCCAGGGGATCGTCCTACGAGCAGTACTTC. Amino acids: CAISESARGSSYEQYF.

About this clone itself: This sample also contains other DNA sequences that code for the same CDR3. CDR3 protein: CASSPGQGGYEQYF. The DNA of the CDR3 is TGTGCCAGCAGTCCGGGGCAGGGAGGGTACGAGCAGTACTTC. The gene calls are TRBV2 and TRBJ2-7; 7 bases line up with TRBD2. The trim removed 5 bases at V and 4 bases at J, leaving 8 bases unmatched. CDR3 size: 14 residues. Germline CDR1 is SNHLY and CDR2 is FYNNEI.

V gene TRBV30 combines with J gene TRBJ1-2; D unresolved. The V gene lost 1 base and the J gene lost 4 bases, with 7 bases spanning the gap. This CDR3 has 12 amino acids. CDR1 and CDR2 from the germline V gene are GTSNPN and SVGIG (reference sequence). Written as DNA, the CDR3 is TGTGCCTGGAGTGGCCAGTTCTATGGCTACACCTTC. Translation: CAWSGQFYGYTF.

V and J are TRBV7-9 and TRBJ2-5, with 7 bases fitting TRBD1. This CDR3 contains 14 residues. The V and J ends lost 7 bases and 5 bases, in that order; junction bases with no gene match: 10. Germline V gives CDR1 SEHNR, CDR2 FQNEAQ (reference sequence). CDR3 loop: CASNEGAPGETQYF. Written as DNA, the CDR3 is TGTGCCAGCAACGAGGGGGCGCCTGGTGAGACCCAGTACTTC.

J is TRBJ2-3 and V is TRBV7-2; no definite D call. The germline CDR1 and CDR2 sequences are SGHTA and FQGNSA. V lost 1 base, J lost 1 base, and 6 bases lay in between. This CDR3 has 14 residues. The chain's CDR3 is CASSLVSGTDTQYF. The CDR3 nucleotides read TGTGCCAGCAGCTTAGTGAGCGGCACAGATACGCAGTATTTT.

The gene calls are TRBV10-2 and TRBJ2-2; 7 positions agree with TRBD2. Germline CDR1 reads WSHSY; CDR2 reads SAAADI. After removal of 6 bases from V and 6 bases from J, the junction contained 4 bases not matched to a gene. CDR3 length: 13 amino acids. The CDR3 sequence is CASRSAGAGELFF. The CDR3 DNA follows: TGCGCCAGCAGATCCGCGGGGGCCGGGGAGCTGTTTTTT.